This section outlines one T cell receptor (beta chain) sequence together with its context. Its antigen has not been determined. No base quality values were provided; no much bigger clone lies one nucleotide off. The data were obtained in a study of blood T cell repertoires in COVID-19 (dated by TCRdb to about 2020). Background for the entire study: Samples from collaborators originated in the United States, Italy and Spain and spanned both the acute and convalescent phases of COVID-19. The material from the prospective study consisted of cDNA or gDNA derived from T cells, B-cell-depleted T cells, or PBMCs. Subjects who had been exposed to COVID-19, were actively infected with it, or had recovered from it provided the deeply sampled blood TCRbeta repertoires that made up the dataset. The repertoires were made available in a free public database intended to serve as a resource for research on the immune response to SARS-CoV-2. The samples were drawn from the first 160 participants of the ongoing ImmuneRACE study and from about 1,200 subjects provided by 6 global collaborators. A de-identified subject ID, COVID-19 status, age in years and sex were almost always included in the sample metadata. HLA class I and class II types, where available, came from metadata supplied by the sample provider rather than from assay-based typing. General findings and caveats noted by the study authors: The quantity of clinical and demographic metadata differed by source and by participant and was supplied without curation.

Participants in the prospective study were aged roughly 18 to 100 years, lived in under 30 United States geographic areas, and enrolled through a virtual design. Cohort assignment in the prospective study relied on participant-reported clinical history from a screening survey and a study questionnaire. ImmuneRACE Cohort 3 recovered participants were defined by two consecutive negative NP/OP PCR tests, healthcare professional clearance, or symptom resolution. In the prospective study, whole blood, serum and a nasopharyngeal or oropharyngeal swab were collected from each participant by mobile phlebotomists. Additional blood draws and questionnaires over an approximately two-month period could optionally be provided by prospective study participants. Before DNA extraction, prospective study blood samples were shipped either frozen or at room temperature. TCRbeta CDR3 regions were amplified from genomic DNA using the immunoSEQ Assay, a bias-controlled multiplex PCR. On the study's bioinformatics: The number of nucleated cells in each sample was estimated by amplification of reference gene primers within the assay. Sequence reads were collapsed and filtered to measure the absolute abundance of every unique TCRbeta CDR3 rearrangement. Productive Simpson clonality was computed per sample as the square root of Simpson's diversity index over productive rearrangements. Here the immuneACCESS table is served through TCRdb, limited to in-frame sequences with V and J called. Missing clones are a known gap in these copies; in checked studies unresolved V genes cover under half, and the rest lacks a known reason. The DNA was the basis for D and trimming; V, J and clone size are from that table. Here the sample has roughly 280,000 clones; around 89% occur a single time. The ten largest clones add up to 3% of the sample.

CDR1 is given as SQVTM and CDR2 as ANQGSEA, both from the germline V gene. Trimming leaves V shorter by 6 bases and J shorter by 7 bases, with the junction holding 12 bases beyond the gene matches. Taken from cysteine to phenylalanine, the CDR3 has 14 residues. The only DNA kept is the CDR3, 42 bases in frame from the first base. This sequence originates from a woman aged 45-65 years who had recovered from COVID-19. This chain is built from TRBV29-1 and TRBJ2-1; 7 central bases correspond to TRBD2. Sample: PBMCs or T cells enriched from blood (not recorded which). The base sequence is TGCAGCGTCGAACCAAGACTAGCAACTAATGAGCAGTTCTTC. Translated, it reads CSVEPRLATNEQFF.